These 30 T cell receptor beta chains were sequenced from one sample in a study of regulatory T cells in long-lasting Graves disease. Time point here: newly diagnosed GD, antithyroid drugs for less than 3 months. PBMC-derived RNA was used for the TCR library. Sequencing libraries for TCR beta were prepared with iRepertoire HTBI primers and Arm-PCR of CDR3 regions. TCRdb processed the multiplex PCR reads anew with MiXCR; each CDR3 protein has one entry. The table includes some 500,000 distinct CDR3 sequences, around an eighth detected once. This same sample was also part of a study on T cells in Graves' hyperthyroidism and ophthalmopathy.

The sequences come from peripheral blood mononuclear cells (PBMCs), collected at new diagnosis, from a patient treated with antithyroid drugs. These receptors were taken from a man aged 25 to 40 with Graves disease.

The V gene is TRBV4-2, the J gene TRBJ2-5, with TRBD2 matching 9 bases. The junction had 3 bases not matched to a gene; V was cut back by 1 base and J by 0 bases. CDR1 is LGHNA, CDR2 YNFKEQ, per germline. This CDR3 has 16 amino acids. In DNA, the CDR3 is TGTGCCAGCAGCCAAGGACTAGCGGCGTACCAAGAGACCCAGTACTTC. This codes for CASSQGLAAYQETQYF.

This clonotype has ten or more counts. This chain links TRBV6-5 with TRBJ2-7; unclear D gene. Between the trimmed V and J ends, which lost 2 bases and 2 bases, there was a span of 13 bases. The V gene's germline CDR1 is MNHEY and CDR2 SVGAGI. This CDR3 has 15 amino acids. The CDR3: CASSYKGYYAYEQYF. The CDR3 region has the DNA TGTGCCAGCAGTTACAAGGGCTACTACGCCTACGAGCAGTACTTC.

This clonotype was detected ten times or more. This chain links TRBV10-2 with TRBJ1-3; 7 bases are a match to TRBD1. Per the germline V gene, CDR1 is WSHSY and CDR2 is SAAADI. The CDR3 has 15 residues. J lost 0 bases, V lost 8 bases, and 7 bases had no gene match. The CDR3 spells CASQPGQSSGNTIYF. The CDR3 nucleotides are TGCGCCAGCCAACCGGGACAGAGCTCTGGAAACACCATATATTTT.

This clonotype has ten or more counts. The chain links TRBV28 to TRBJ2-7; D may be TRBD2 (6 bases). The CDR3 contains 17 residues. V lost 6 bases, J lost 0 bases, and 21 bases lay in between. Per the germline V gene, CDR1 is MDHEN and CDR2 is SYDVKM. CDR3: CASRITIGGPGSYEQYF. The CDR3 DNA reads TGTGCCAGCAGAATTACAATAGGAGGGCCAGGCTCCTACGAGCAGTACTTC.

This clonotype was counted only a few times. The chain employs TRBV5-1 and TRBJ2-3; D possibly matches TRBD1 or TRBD2 (5 bases each). Germline CDR1 reads SGHRS; CDR2 reads YFSETQ. The V gene lost 0 bases and the J gene lost 2 bases, with 10 bases spanning the gap. The CDR3 has 15 residues. The DNA of the CDR3 is TGCGCCAGCAGCTTGGGTGGGACCTTCACAGATACGCAGTATTTT. Translation gives CASSLGGTFTDTQYF.

With respect to this clonotype: Sequence at one end of the junction differs from germline and may be a read error. The chain has TRBV6-2 or TRBV6-3 and TRBJ2-3; 8 bases align to TRBD2. This CDR3 comprises 18 residues. CDR1 is MNHEY and CDR2 is SVGEGT in the germline V gene. The CDR3 reads CTSSYSPAGVSSTDTQYF. The DNA for the CDR3 is TGTACCAGCAGTTACTCTCCAGCGGGAGTATCTAGCACAGATACGCAGTATTTT.

This clonotype has at least ten counts. The CDR3 is CASSPWEGSAGELFF. The CDR3 coding sequence is TGTGCCAGCAGCCCCTGGGAGGGAAGCGCCGGGGAGCTGTTTTTT. The V and J genes are TRBV3-1 and TRBJ2-2, with 7 bases fitting TRBD2. V dropped 4 bases and J dropped 6; count of bases not matched to a gene: 8. CDR1 is LGHDT, CDR2 YNNKEL, per germline (reference sequence). The CDR3 has 15 amino acids.

Many counts were recorded for this clonotype. The chain links TRBV30 to TRBJ1-2; maybe TRBD1 (5 bases). The CDR3 extends over 14 amino acids. Germline-derived CDR1 and CDR2 are GTSNPN and SVGIG (reference sequence). Trimming pared 4 bases from V and 2 bases from J, leaving 14 bases between. The CDR3 reads CAWITTGKNYGYTF. CDR3 nucleotide sequence: TGTGCCTGGATCACCACAGGAAAGAACTATGGCTACACCTTC.

This clonotype was counted only a few times. The gene calls are TRBV10-3 and TRBJ2-7, with TRBD2 identical over 8 bases. Germline CDR1 and CDR2: ENHRY and SYGVKD. The CDR3 covers 16 residues. With 0 bases clipped from V and 2 bases from J, the junction kept 6 bases outside the gene matches. CDR3 in DNA: TGTGCCATCAGTGAGTCCATGGCGGGGGGCGCCTACGAGCAGTACTTC. Translating it yields CAISESMAGGAYEQYF.

This clonotype was counted many times. V gene TRBV12-3 or TRBV12-4 combines with J gene TRBJ1-1; no clear D gene. Trimming shortened V by 9 bases and J by 9 bases, and 17 bases separated the two germline ends. This CDR3 contains 12 residues. The CDR3 DNA is TGTGCCAGTAGGTCCAGGTCCCACAAAGCTTTCTTT. It translates to CASRSRSHKAFF.

The chain joins TRBV18 to TRBJ2-2; D possibly corresponds to TRBD2 (5 bases). V shed 3 bases and J shed 0 bases, with 20 bases lying between them. This CDR3 has 19 residues. Germline V lookup: CDR1 KGHSH, CDR2 LQKENI. Written as DNA, the CDR3 is TGTGCCAGCTCACCCACTATCCTCTGGCGGAGGACGAACACCGGGGAGCTGTTTTTT. Translated: CASSPTILWRRTNTGELFF. Supplemented by reference TRBV18 and TRBJ2-2, the full variable domain reads NAGVMQNPRHLVRRRGQEARLRCSPMKGHSHVYWYRQLPEEGLKFMVYLQKENIIDESGMPKERFSAEFPKEGPSILRIQQVVRGDSAAYFCASSPTILWRRTNTGELFFGEGSRLTVL.

In its sample, this clonotype was seen once. The rearrangement joins TRBV6-1 to TRBJ2-3, with D possibly TRBD2 on 5 matching bases. The V gene's germline CDR1 is MNHNS and CDR2 SASEGT. V lost 7 bases, J lost 2 bases, and 13 bases lay in between. This CDR3 spans 14 amino acids. CDR3 region: CASKATRDTDTQYF. CDR3 in DNA: TGTGCCAGCAAGGCGACCCGGGACACAGATACGCAGTATTTT.

The rearrangement uses TRBV12-3 or TRBV12-4 and TRBJ1-5; 9 positions match TRBD1. V gave up 4 bases and J gave up 6 bases; unmatched junction bases: 7. The CDR3 totals 15 residues. The CDR3 protein is CASSSGQGRTQPQHF. CDR3 nucleotide sequence: TGTGCCAGCAGTTCCGGACAGGGGAGGACTCAGCCCCAGCATTTT.

The chain uses TRBV20-1 and TRBJ2-3, with TRBD2 identical over 13 bases. Germline V CDR1 and CDR2: DFQATT, SNEGSKA (reference sequence). The CDR3 totals 15 residues. Unmatched junction bases numbered 4, after V lost 5 bases and J lost 2 bases. In nucleotides, the CDR3 is TGCAGTGCTGGGACTAGCGGGAAGTTCACAGATACGCAGTATTTT. It is translated as CSAGTSGKFTDTQYF.

About this clonotype itself: With a much larger clone just one base away, this may be a read error. This chain uses TRBV20-1 with TRBJ1-1; 7 bases match TRBD1. CDR1 is DFQATT, CDR2 SNEGSKA, per germline (reference sequence). The CDR3 loop spans 15 amino acids. The CDR3 sequence is CGAQDVRGRRTEAFF. Here the CDR3 DNA reads TGCGGTGCGCAGGACGTGAGGGGGCGACGGACTGAAGCTTTCTTT.

The sample holds many counts of this clonotype. V is TRBV2 and J is TRBJ1-1; unclear D gene. The CDR3 totals 12 residues. The V and J ends lost 6 bases and 6 bases respectively, with 11 bases between them. From germline, CDR1 is SNHLY and CDR2 FYNNEI. CDR3 nucleotide sequence: TGTGCCAGCAGCGCCCCGTTGCCTGAAGCTTTCTTT. It codes for CASSAPLPEAFF. The variable domain in full, with the rest retrieved from reference TRBV2 and TRBJ1-1, is EPEVTQTPSHQVTQMGQEVILRCVPISNHLYFYWYRQILGQKVEFLVSFYNNEISEKSEIFDDQFSVERPDGSNFTLKIRSTKLEDSAMYFCASSAPLPEAFFGQGTRLTVV.

This clonotype was seen repeatedly, ten times or more. The rearrangement uses TRBV10-2 and TRBJ1-1; D may be TRBD1 (6 bases). Germline V gene data show CDR1 as WSHSY and CDR2 as SAAADI. There are 14 residues in the CDR3. Deletions cut 6 bases from V and 8 bases from J, with 19 bases between. The CDR3 DNA is TGCGCCAGCAGAAAGGGGGGACAAGTCCCCGAAGCTTTCTTT. Encoded protein: CASRKGGQVPEAFF.

In this sample, this clonotype turned up many times. The V call is TRBV2, the J call TRBJ2-1; tentatively, D is TRBD2 (6 bases). The CDR3 spans 14 residues. Trimming took off 11 bases at V and 2 bases at J, with 16 bases between the two ends. Germline V gene sequence: CDR1 SNHLY, CDR2 FYNNEI. CDR3 in amino acids: CAGLAGSPYNEQFF. The CDR3 region has the DNA TGTGCCGGTCTGGCGGGGTCCCCCTACAATGAGCAGTTCTTC.

This clonotype has a count of ten or more. The CDR3 region is CASSYLGTGGYNEQFF. The CDR3 nucleotides read TGTGCCAGCAGTTACCTTGGGACAGGGGGATACAATGAGCAGTTCTTC. The chain combines TRBV6-5 with TRBJ2-1; TRBD1 matches 11 bases. CDR3 length: 16 residues. The trim removed 2 bases at V and 4 bases at J, leaving 4 bases unmatched. Germline loops: CDR1 MNHEY, CDR2 SVGAGI.

This chain joins TRBV6-1 and TRBJ2-2; D uncertain. Trimming pared 4 bases from V and 2 bases from J, leaving 8 bases between. The CDR3 is 14 residues long. Germline V gene sequence: CDR1 MNHNS, CDR2 SASEGT. The CDR3 here is CASSGPYNTGELFF. CDR3 nucleotides: TGTGCCAGCAGTGGGCCCTATAACACCGGGGAGCTGTTTTTT.

A note on this clonotype: A much larger clone lies one base from this, so it may be a read error. The chain links TRBV18 to TRBJ2-7; the D gene could be TRBD1 or TRBD2 (5 bases each). The CDR3 length is 13 residues. Trimming removed 8 bases at V and 9 bases at J, with 20 bases between. Looked up from germline, CDR1 is KGHSH and CDR2 is LQKENI. The CDR3 bases are TGTGCCAGCAGCCAAGATCACCGGGGCGGGCAGTACTTC. Its protein is CASSQDHRGGQYF.

This clonotype has a count of ten or more. The CDR3 loop reads CSAPESYYGYTF. CDR3 nucleotide sequence: TGCAGTGCTCCCGAATCCTATTATGGCTACACCTTC. The J gene is TRBJ1-2, the V gene TRBV20-1; no definite D call. Looked up from germline, CDR1 is DFQATT and CDR2 is SNEGSKA (reference sequence). V lost 5 bases and J lost 5, with 12 bases in between. The CDR3 covers 12 residues.

This clonotype was found many times. The rearrangement uses TRBV11-2 and TRBJ2-7; TRBD2 matches 7 bases. Unmatched junction bases numbered 7, after V lost 3 bases and J lost 2 bases. Germline V gives CDR1 SGHAT, CDR2 FQNNGV. This CDR3 comprises 15 residues. The CDR3 reads CASSFGSGITYEQYF. As DNA, the CDR3 is TGTGCCAGCAGCTTCGGGAGCGGGATAACCTACGAGCAGTACTTC.

This clonotype was found many times. V and J are TRBV20-1 and TRBJ2-6; D gene ambiguous. CDR1 and CDR2 (germline): DFQATT, SNEGSKA (reference sequence). The CDR3 loop spans 13 amino acids. V was clipped by 5 bases and J by 0 bases, with 5 bases between them. The DNA of the CDR3 is TGCAGTGCTTCAGACTCTGGGGCCAACGTCCTGACTTTC. Translating gives CSASDSGANVLTF.

This clonotype was detected ten times or more. V is TRBV6-1 and J is TRBJ1-1, with D perhaps matching TRBD1 (5 bases). The germline gives CDR1 MNHNS, CDR2 SASEGT. CDR3 length equals 15 residues. The ends were cut back, 5 bases at V and 0 bases at J, with 13 bases in the middle. The CDR3 protein is CASSPRPTVNTEAFF. DNA of the CDR3: TGTGCCAGCAGTCCCCGCCCGACAGTGAACACTGAAGCTTTCTTT.

This clonotype was recorded at least ten times. V usage is TRBV2 and J usage is TRBJ1-1; D unresolved. Germline-derived CDR1 and CDR2 are SNHLY and FYNNEI. The CDR3 contains 13 residues. The ends were cut back, 3 bases at V and 1 base at J, with 6 bases in the middle. DNA for the CDR3: TGTGCCAGCAGTGACGAGGAGAACACTGAAGCTTTCTTT. Translating gives CASSDEENTEAFF.

This clonotype was seen repeatedly, ten times or more. The J gene is TRBJ2-1, the V gene TRBV7-2; TRBD2 matches 8 bases. The junction had 7 bases not matched to a gene; V was cut back by 6 bases and J by 6 bases. The CDR3 is made up of 14 amino acids. Germline V gene data show CDR1 as SGHTA and CDR2 as FQGNSA. CDR3 nucleotide sequence: TGTGCCAGCAGTTCGGGACTAGGTTTCAATGAGCAGTTCTTC. It codes for CASSSGLGFNEQFF.

This clonotype has ten or more counts. V and J are TRBV7-8 and TRBJ2-1, with unresolved D. Looked up from germline, CDR1 is SGHVS and CDR2 is FQNEAQ. V lost 7 bases and J 6 bases, leaving 16 bases between the germline ends. This CDR3 spans 14 amino acids. In DNA, the CDR3 is TGTGCCAGCACCACGGAACCCGTGGGCAATGAGCAGTTCTTC. Protein product: CASTTEPVGNEQFF. The full variable domain, with the rest looked up from reference TRBV7-8 and TRBJ2-1, is GAGVSQSPRYKVAKRGQDVALRCDPISGHVSLFWYQQALGQGPEFLTYFQNEAQLDKSGLPSDRFFAERPEGSVSTLKIQRTQQEDSAVYLCASTTEPVGNEQFFGPGTRLTVL.

This clonotype appeared many times. The chain links TRBV6-2 or TRBV6-3 to TRBJ2-7; D not certain. Trimming left V 6 bases short and J 4 bases short, with 13 bases between. This CDR3 contains 13 residues. Germline V gives CDR1 MNHEY, CDR2 SVGEGT. In nucleotides, the CDR3 is TGTGCCAGCAGAGTCGACCACAGATACGAGCAGTACTTC. Translation: CASRVDHRYEQYF.

This clonotype has a handful of counts. A read error is likely here: a far larger clone is one base away. The V gene is TRBV2, the J gene TRBJ2-7; 8 nucleotides line up with TRBD2. The length of the CDR3 is 14 residues. Germline trimming cut 7 bases from V and 7 bases from J; bases unmatched to any gene: 12. The germline CDR1 and CDR2 sequences are SNHLY and FYNNEI. In DNA form, the CDR3 reads TGTGCCAGCACCCGCGGGACTAGTAGGAATGAGCAGTACTTC. It is translated as CASTRGTSRNEQYF.